The source of this T cell receptor (beta chain) is a study of T cell changes during pregnancy in multiple sclerosis. Germline CDR1 SGHTA, CDR2 FQGTGA. The CDR3 length is 15 residues. V gave up 5 bases and J gave up 1 base, with 14 bases separating them. Using immunoSEQ multiplex PCR, the repertoire was profiled, and TCRdb retains in-frame clones only, with some absent. The sample records 70,000 or so clones, 85% to 95% being singletons. This TCR was sampled from a female donor in good health, enrolled as a control in a pregnancy study. The rearrangement joins TRBV7-3 to TRBJ1-1; no clear D. The sample was peripheral blood, taken in the third trimester of pregnancy. CDR3 in amino acids: CASSNTMTPNTEAFF. The CDR3 bases are TGTGCCAGCAGCAACACCATGACACCGAACACTGAAGCTTTCTTT.